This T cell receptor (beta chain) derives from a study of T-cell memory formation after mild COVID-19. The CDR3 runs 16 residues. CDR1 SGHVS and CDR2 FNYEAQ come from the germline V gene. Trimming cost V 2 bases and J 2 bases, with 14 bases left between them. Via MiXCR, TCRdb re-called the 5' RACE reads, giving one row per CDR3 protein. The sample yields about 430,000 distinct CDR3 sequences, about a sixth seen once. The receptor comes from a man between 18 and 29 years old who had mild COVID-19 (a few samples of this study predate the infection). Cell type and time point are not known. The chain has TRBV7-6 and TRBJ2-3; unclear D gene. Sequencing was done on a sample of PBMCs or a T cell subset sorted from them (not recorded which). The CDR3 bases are TGTGCCAGCAGCTTAAATCGCCCGTTTCCCACAGATACGCAGTATTTT. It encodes CASSLNRPFPTDTQYF.